These T cell receptor beta chains were read from a single sample in a study of blood T cell repertoires in COVID-19. Clones were read by immunoSEQ multiplex PCR, and TCRdb kept only the in-frame ones, dropping some. Of approximately 250,000 clones in the sample, around 84% were seen once. The sequencing sample was made of PBMCs or T cells enriched from blood (not recorded which). These receptors were taken from a man aged 25-45 years with acute COVID-19. Both conserved end residues are part of each CDR3. D genes are given only for firm matches. Clone size, where shown, is once, few, many, or a class for clones that have expanded.

d_gene	j_gene	abundance	v_gene	CDR3nt	CDR3aa
-	TRBJ1-6	-	TRBV6-2/TRBV6-3	TGTGCCAGCAGTTATTCCCAGGGCAAAGGATCACCCCTCCACTTT	CASSYSQGKGSPLHF
-	TRBJ1-1	-	TRBV7-2	TGTGCCAGCAGCACCCGAGGGAACACTGAAGCTTTTTTT	CASSTRGNTEAFF
TRBD1	TRBJ1-1	-	TRBV29-1	TGCAGCGTCCAACCCGGGACAGTGAACACTGAAGCTTTCTTT	CSVQPGTVNTEAFF
TRBD1	TRBJ1-2	-	TRBV5-1	TGCGCCAGCAGCCCGGACAGGGGTGGCTACACCTTC	CASSPDRGGYTF
-	TRBJ1-2	-	TRBV6-4	TGTGCCAGCAGTGACTCCTCTCCGGGGGGCTATGGCTACACCTTC	CASSDSSPGGYGYTF
TRBD1	TRBJ2-2	once	TRBV7-2	TGTGCCAGCAGCACGACAGGGGGTCTGAACACCGGGGAGCTGTTTTTT	CASSTTGGLNTGELFF
-	TRBJ2-5	once	TRBV9	TGTGCCAGCAGCGTCTCCAGGGGTAATCAAGAGACCCAGTACTTC	CASSVSRGNQETQYF
TRBD1	TRBJ1-6	few	TRBV9	TGTGCCAGCAGCGTAGGGGACAGGGGAAATTCACCCCTCCACTTT	CASSVGDRGNSPLHF
TRBD1	TRBJ2-3	-	TRBV4-1	TGCGCCAGCAGCCAAGGTCACAGGGGTAGCACAGATACGCAGTATTTT	CASSQGHRGSTDTQYF
TRBD1	TRBJ1-2	-	TRBV6-5	TGTGCCAGCAGTTACTCGAGACAGGGGGCTTCTCGCTACACCTTC	CASSYSRQGASRYTF
-	TRBJ1-6	few	TRBV4-1	TGCGCCAGCAGCCACCGGACGGGACATATTAATTCACCCCTCCACTTT	CASSHRTGHINSPLHF
-	TRBJ2-4	-	TRBV5-4	TGTGCCAGCAGCTGGGGAGGAAATTCCAAAAACATTCAGTACTTC	CASSWGGNSKNIQYF
-	TRBJ1-5	-	TRBV28	TGTGCCAGCAGTCCACAGGGTGGGAGCAATCAGCCCCAGCATTTT	CASSPQGGSNQPQHF
-	TRBJ2-1	-	TRBV6-4	TGTGCCAGCAGTGACTCGGCCAGCTACAATGAGCAGTTCTTC	CASSDSASYNEQFF
-	TRBJ1-5	-	TRBV6-5	TGTGCCAGCAGTCCTATTCTCACAGGGTCCCAGCATTTT	CASSPILTGSQHF
TRBD2	TRBJ2-1	-	TRBV3-1/TRBV3-2	TGTGCCAGCAGCCAAGGGGTTGCGGGAGGGCAGGATGAGCAGTTCTTC	CASSQGVAGGQDEQFF
-	TRBJ2-3	-	TRBV19	TGTGCCAGTACCGGCCAGGGAAGCACAGATACGCAGTATTTT	CASTGQGSTDTQYF
TRBD1	TRBJ1-5	-	TRBV6-1	TGTGCCAGCAGTGATCAACAGGGGTGGGGAGGCAATCAGCCCCAGCATTTT	CASSDQQGWGGNQPQHF
-	TRBJ1-5	-	TRBV6-2/TRBV6-3	TGTGCCAGCAGCCCCGGACAACTTAGCAATCAGCCCCAGCATTTT	CASSPGQLSNQPQHF
TRBD1	TRBJ1-5	-	TRBV5-1	TGCGCCAGCAGCTCGACAGGGTCGGATCAGCCCCAGCATTTT	CASSSTGSDQPQHF
TRBD1	TRBJ2-1	-	TRBV7-6	TGTGCCAGCAGCCGCGGACAGGCTATTTACAATGAGCAGTTCTTC	CASSRGQAIYNEQFF
-	TRBJ1-6	-	TRBV11-2	TGTGCCAGCAGCTACACCAGGGAAGGTTCACCCCTCCACTTT	CASSYTREGSPLHF
-	TRBJ1-3	-	TRBV19	TGTGCCAGTAGTCTCCGACAGGCCTCTGGAAACACCATATATTTT	CASSLRQASGNTIYF
-	TRBJ2-3	-	TRBV10-1	TGCGCCATCGAAGACAGGGATACGCAGTATTTT	CAIEDRDTQYF
TRBD1	TRBJ2-1	-	TRBV29-1	TGCAGCGTTCGGACAGGGCCCAATGAGCAGTTCTTC	CSVRTGPNEQFF
TRBD2	TRBJ2-4	-	TRBV11-2	TGTGCCAGCAGCCCTCAGCGGGAGAGGATAAACATTCAGTACTTC	CASSPQRERINIQYF
-	TRBJ2-6	-	TRBV11-2	TGTGCCAGCAGCTTTCGGCTTTGGGCTGCTACTGGGGCCAACGTCCTGACTTTC	CASSFRLWAATGANVLTF
-	TRBJ2-3	-	TRBV7-9	TGTGCCAGCAGCTTAGGGAGGAGCACAGATACGCAGTATTTT	CASSLGRSTDTQYF
-	TRBJ1-4	-	TRBV2	TGTGCCAGCAGGGGGGCGGTGGAGAAACTGTTTTTT	CASRGAVEKLFF
TRBD1	TRBJ1-2	-	TRBV6-5	TGTGCCAGCAGTTACTATACAGGGGATGGTGGCTACACCTTC	CASSYYTGDGGYTF
TRBD2	TRBJ2-1	-	TRBV19	TGTGCCAGTAGTAACTCAAGACAGCCCGGGACTAGCGGCCACAATGAGCAGTTCTTC	CASSNSRQPGTSGHNEQFF
-	TRBJ1-1	few	TRBV7-6	TGTGCCAGCAGCGGGAGGGGCACGGTAATCGGCACTGAAGCTTTCTTT	CASSGRGTVIGTEAFF
TRBD1	TRBJ1-1	-	TRBV5-1	TGCGCCAGCAGCTTGGAGGGACAGGGGTGGACTGAAGCTTTCTTT	CASSLEGQGWTEAFF
TRBD1	TRBJ1-4	-	TRBV3-1/TRBV3-2	TGTGCCAGCAGCCAGAGGACAGGGATTGAAAAACTGTTTTTT	CASSQRTGIEKLFF
-	TRBJ1-1	-	TRBV29-1	TGCAGCGCCCTCGCAACGGGTATGAACACTGAAGCTTTCTTT	CSALATGMNTEAFF
-	TRBJ2-1	-	TRBV20-1	TGCAGTGCTAGTTGGACAGTAGAGCAGTTCTTC	CSASWTVEQFF
TRBD1	TRBJ2-1	-	TRBV19	TGTGCCAGTAGAACCACTCAGGGGGTGGGCACTGAGCAGTTCTTC	CASRTTQGVGTEQFF
TRBD2	TRBJ2-1	-	TRBV7-6	TGTGCCAGCAGCGACACCACCGGGACTAGCGGGAGCAATGAGCAGTTCTTC	CASSDTTGTSGSNEQFF
-	TRBJ1-2	-	TRBV7-8	TGTGCCAGCAGCTTAGCGCGTGGGGGGGTAGCTAACTATGGCTACACCTTC	CASSLARGGVANYGYTF
TRBD2	TRBJ2-1	-	TRBV5-4	TGTGCCAGCACGGCGGGAGGGCACAATGAGCAGTTCTTC	CASTAGGHNEQFF
-	TRBJ1-5	-	TRBV6-1	TGTGCCAGCAGTGAACAGGGCTACAATCAGCCCCAGCATTTT	CASSEQGYNQPQHF
TRBD2	TRBJ2-1	-	TRBV11-1	TGTGCCAGCAGCTTTTGGACTAGCGGCGGTGAGCAGTTCTTC	CASSFWTSGGEQFF
TRBD1	TRBJ1-3	-	TRBV6-2/TRBV6-3	TGTGCCAGCAGCATGCACAGGGGGCCTGGAAACACCATATATTTT	CASSMHRGPGNTIYF
-	TRBJ1-4	-	TRBV4-3	TGCGCCAGCAGCCAAGATCAGGCCGAGGAAAAACTGTTTTTT	CASSQDQAEEKLFF
-	TRBJ1-6	once	TRBV7-2	TGTGCCAGCAGCGTCCGACAGGCGAATAATTCACCCCTCCACTTT	CASSVRQANNSPLHF